This record covers a single T cell receptor beta chain. Antigen specificity is unknown. This specimen comes from a study of T cell repertoires in cytomegalovirus infection. Study observations and caveats: Identification of carriers of CMV plus the relevant HLA was performed using cumulative public TCR beta family frequency. HLA-C-restricted CMV clonotypes gave the most frequent clonotype in two of eight donors.

The V and J ends lost 3 bases and 6 bases, in that order; junction bases with no gene match: 5. The germline V gene has CDR1 SGHRS and CDR2 YFSETQ. CDR3 length: 16 residues. Via MiXCR, TCRdb re-called the reads, giving one row per CDR3 protein. Seen here are about 310,000 distinct CDR3 sequences, under 20% observed once, and the top ten hold around 11%. The sequence derives from a human donor in good health (CMV status not recorded). Some clones in this sample may be carry-over from other donors' samples. V and J are TRBV5-1 and TRBJ1-6; 11 bases fit TRBD1. Sequencing input: PBMCs. The CDR3 region is CASSSWTGGVNSPLHF. CDR3 in DNA: TGCGCCAGCAGCTCGTGGACAGGGGGCGTTAATTCACCCCTCCACTTT.